The present entry profiles one TCR beta chain with its context. Its binding antigen is unknown. Base qualities are not recorded, but no much larger clone differs from it by a single base. The data are from a study of T cell responses to AZD1222 COVID-19 vaccine (dated by TCRdb to the early 2020s). Background on the whole study: TCR sequencing was performed for about 240 trial participants, of whom 200 to 210 were given two doses of AZD1222 and around 25 were given two doses of MenACWY control vaccine. Trial participants were enrolled by age into subgroups of 18-55, 56-69 and 70-plus years, and around 150, 28 and 57 TCR-sequenced participants, respectively, were included in these subgroups.

The CDR3 regions of human TCRbeta chains were subjected to immunosequencing. The original methods were these. Repertoire TCRs were matched against a reference library of SARS-CoV-2-specific TCRs generated with the MIRA antigen-specificity platform. Breadth was defined as the fraction of unique TCRs that were SARS-CoV-2-associated, and depth was defined as the fraction of total T cells that were SARS-CoV-2-associated. Each spike-specific TCR was assigned to its reactive spike region and to a CD4 or CD8 class using the MIRA data. Log10-transformed breadth and depth values were compared by one-way ANOVA with Sidak's multiple comparisons tests. Imported from immuneACCESS, the table was reduced by TCRdb to in-frame sequences with V and J called. These copies leave out some clones; in studies compared against another copy, an unresolved V gene accounts for under half, and the cause of the remainder is not known. V and J calls and clone size come straight from that table; D and trimming were deduced from the DNA. Within this sample are 50,000 to 85,000 clones, with less than 85% of them counted one time only. Clones ranked in the top ten supply roughly 25% of the sample.

For CDR1 and CDR2, the germline V gene lists SGHAT and FQNNGV. V trim: 4 bases; J trim: 5 bases; unmatched bases: 11. The CDR3 contains 16 residues, cysteine and phenylalanine counted. CDR3 DNA only is kept here, 48 bases in frame from base 1. According to the study, the label for this sample's time point signals: baseline before first vaccination. What this sample's treatment or condition label stands for: meningococcal conjugate vaccine given as trial control. Vaccinee samples came from UK trials COV001 and COV002, including a single-blind randomized controlled phase 2/3 trial of AZD1222 (ChAdOx1 nCoV-19) in healthy adults. For TCRbeta chain sequencing, PBMC samples from trial participants were taken at day 0 and at day 28 after the second dose. Paper-wide results and their limitations: The vaccine-associated CD4 TCRs covered the entire spike protein, and the dominant responses fell in regions 160-218 and 743-854. The 56-69-year group was small, and its depth increase did not reach significance, likely because of low power. Because no day 14 peak-response samples were available, repertoires were characterized only after the peak T cell response. Only six or seven AZD1222 recipients were SARS-CoV-2 seropositive at baseline, limiting conclusions about previously exposed vaccinees. Participants were mostly white British and included more females than males, and it was suggested by the authors that clonal diversity may have been underestimated. After two AZD1222 doses, spike-specific TCR breadth and depth were significantly higher than at day 0 and than in MenACWY recipients. Nearly half of unique spike-specific TCRs reportedly recognized epitopes outside regions mutated in the B.1.351 and B.1.1.7 variants.

The receptor was derived from an adult in good health. Recombination connected TRBV11-2 to TRBJ2-5; 9 nucleotides in the junction match TRBD1. This specimen was peripheral blood, taken on day 0 of MenACWY control vaccination. The CDR3 is CASSSQGQGKGETQYF. The DNA reads as follows: TGTGCCAGCAGCTCCCAAGGACAGGGGAAGGGTGAGACCCAGTACTTC.